Below, one TCR beta chain is given with its context. CDR3 length equals 15 residues. Germline assignment: CDR1 SGDLS and CDR2 YYNGEE. V lost 0 bases and J 3 bases, leaving 11 bases between the germline ends. This sample is part of a study of blood T cell repertoires in COVID-19. Study summary: In each case, the material was cDNA or gDNA derived from T cells, B-cell-depleted T cells, or PBMCs.

Profiling relied on immunoSEQ multiplex PCR, and the TCRdb table lists in-frame clones only, not all of them. This table holds some 160,000 clones, approximately 91% found once. The Seattle site enrolled patients during active infection and followed them longitudinally. Sequences were obtained from peripheral blood. This clonotype originated in a man between 18 and 35 years old with COVID-19, enrolled during active disease. The V call is TRBV9, the J call TRBJ2-3; D remains unclear. The CDR3 loop reads CASSVDVGWTDTQYF. The CDR3, as DNA: TGTGCCAGCAGCGTAGACGTCGGTTGGACAGATACGCAGTATTTT.